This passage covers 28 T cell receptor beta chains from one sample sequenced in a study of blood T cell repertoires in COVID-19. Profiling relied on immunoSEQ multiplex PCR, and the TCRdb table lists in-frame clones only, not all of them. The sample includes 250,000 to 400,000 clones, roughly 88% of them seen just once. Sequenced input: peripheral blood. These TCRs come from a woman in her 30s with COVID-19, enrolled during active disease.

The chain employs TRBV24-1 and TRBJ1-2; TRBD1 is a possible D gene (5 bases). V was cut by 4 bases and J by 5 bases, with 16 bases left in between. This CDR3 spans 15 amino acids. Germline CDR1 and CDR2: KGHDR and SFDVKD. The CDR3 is CATSEKWDSTYGYTF. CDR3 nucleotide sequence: TGTGCCACCAGTGAAAAATGGGACTCGACGTATGGCTACACCTTC.

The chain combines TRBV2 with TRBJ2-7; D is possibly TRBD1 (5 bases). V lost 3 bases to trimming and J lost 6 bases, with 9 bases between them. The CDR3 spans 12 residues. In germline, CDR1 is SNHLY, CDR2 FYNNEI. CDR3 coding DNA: TGTGCCAGCAGTGACAGGGTCGGCGAGCAGTACGTC. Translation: CASSDRVGEQYV.

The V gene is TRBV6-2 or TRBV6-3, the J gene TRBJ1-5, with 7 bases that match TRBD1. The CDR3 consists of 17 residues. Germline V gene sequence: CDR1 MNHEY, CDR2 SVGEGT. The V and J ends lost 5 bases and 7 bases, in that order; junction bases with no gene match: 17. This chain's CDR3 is CASSPQGQGLQRQPQHF. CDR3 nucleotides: TGTGCCAGCAGTCCACAGGGGCAGGGCCTCCAAAGGCAGCCCCAGCATTTT.

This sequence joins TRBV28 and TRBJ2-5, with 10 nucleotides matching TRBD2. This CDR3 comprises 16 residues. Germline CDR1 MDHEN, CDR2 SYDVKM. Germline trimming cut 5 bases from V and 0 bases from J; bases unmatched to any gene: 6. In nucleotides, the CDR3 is TGTGCCAGCAGTAGGCTAGCGGGGGCCGACCAAGAGACCCAGTACTTC. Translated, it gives CASSRLAGADQETQYF.

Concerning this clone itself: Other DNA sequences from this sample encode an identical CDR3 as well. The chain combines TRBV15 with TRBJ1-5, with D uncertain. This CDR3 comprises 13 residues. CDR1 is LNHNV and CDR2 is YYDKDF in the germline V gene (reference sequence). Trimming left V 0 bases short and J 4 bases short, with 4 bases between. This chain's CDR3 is CATSRDQNQPQHF. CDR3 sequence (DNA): TGTGCCACCAGCAGAGACCAAAATCAGCCCCAGCATTTT.

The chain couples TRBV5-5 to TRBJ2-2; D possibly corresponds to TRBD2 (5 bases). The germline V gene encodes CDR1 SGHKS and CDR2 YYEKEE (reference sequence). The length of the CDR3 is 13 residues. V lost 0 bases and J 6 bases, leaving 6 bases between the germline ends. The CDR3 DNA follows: TGTGCCAGCAGCTTGGGGGGAGCCGGGGAGCTGTTTTTT. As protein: CASSLGGAGELFF.

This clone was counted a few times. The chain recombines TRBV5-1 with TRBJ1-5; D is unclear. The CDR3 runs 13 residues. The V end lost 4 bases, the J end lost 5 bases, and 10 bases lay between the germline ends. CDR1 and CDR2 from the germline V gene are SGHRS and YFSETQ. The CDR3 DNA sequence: TGCGCCAGCAGCCACGAGCCTTATCAGCCCCAGCATTTT. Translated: CASSHEPYQPQHF.

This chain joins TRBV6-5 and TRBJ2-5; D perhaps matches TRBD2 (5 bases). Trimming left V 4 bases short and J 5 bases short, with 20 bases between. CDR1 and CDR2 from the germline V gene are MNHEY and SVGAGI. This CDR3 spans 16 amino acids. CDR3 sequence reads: CASSSLEARTGETQYF. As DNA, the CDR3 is TGTGCCAGCAGTTCCCTCGAAGCGCGAACGGGGGAGACCCAGTACTTC.

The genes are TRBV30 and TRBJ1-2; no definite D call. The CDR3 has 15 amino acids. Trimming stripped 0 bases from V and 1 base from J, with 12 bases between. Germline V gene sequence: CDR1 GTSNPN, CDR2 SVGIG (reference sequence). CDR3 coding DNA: TGTGCCTGGAGTGTCTGGCAGGCCGATAACTATGGCTACACCTTC. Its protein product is CAWSVWQADNYGYTF.

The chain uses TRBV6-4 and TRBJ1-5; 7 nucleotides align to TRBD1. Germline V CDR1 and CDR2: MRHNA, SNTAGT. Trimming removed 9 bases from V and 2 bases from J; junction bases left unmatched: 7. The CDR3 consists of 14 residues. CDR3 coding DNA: TGTGCCAGTAGACAGGGAAGAGGCAATCAGCCCCAGCATTTT. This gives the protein CASRQGRGNQPQHF.

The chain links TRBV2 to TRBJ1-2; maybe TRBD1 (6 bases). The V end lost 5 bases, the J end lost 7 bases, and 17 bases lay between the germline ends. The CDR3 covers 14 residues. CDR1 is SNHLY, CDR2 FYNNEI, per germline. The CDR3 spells CASSQGLGDVGYTF. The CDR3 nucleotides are TGTGCCAGCAGTCAGGGGTTAGGGGACGTTGGCTACACCTTC.

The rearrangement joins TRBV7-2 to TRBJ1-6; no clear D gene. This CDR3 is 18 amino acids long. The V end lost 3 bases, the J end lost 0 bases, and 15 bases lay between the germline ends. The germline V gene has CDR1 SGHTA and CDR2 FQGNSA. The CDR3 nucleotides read TGTGCCAGCAGCTTTCCGAAGGGAGAGAGCTCCTATAATTCACCCCTCCACTTT. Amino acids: CASSFPKGESSYNSPLHF.

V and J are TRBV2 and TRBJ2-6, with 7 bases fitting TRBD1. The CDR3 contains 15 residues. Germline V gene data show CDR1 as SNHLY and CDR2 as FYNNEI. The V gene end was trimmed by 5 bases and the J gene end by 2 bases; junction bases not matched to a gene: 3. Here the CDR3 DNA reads TGTGCCAGCAGTTGGCAGGGGGCTGGGGCCAACGTCCTGACTTTC. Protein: CASSWQGAGANVLTF.

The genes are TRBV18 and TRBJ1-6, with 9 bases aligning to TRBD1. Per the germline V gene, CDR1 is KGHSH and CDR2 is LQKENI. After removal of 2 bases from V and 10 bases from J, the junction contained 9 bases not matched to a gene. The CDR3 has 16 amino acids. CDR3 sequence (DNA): TGTGCCAGCTCACCAACAATGGACAGGGGCGGGTCACCCCTCCACTTT. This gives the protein CASSPTMDRGGSPLHF.

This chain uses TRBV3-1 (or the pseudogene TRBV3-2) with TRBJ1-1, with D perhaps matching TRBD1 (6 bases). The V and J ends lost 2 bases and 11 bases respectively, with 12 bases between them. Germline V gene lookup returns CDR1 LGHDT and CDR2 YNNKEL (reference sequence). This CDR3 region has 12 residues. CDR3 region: CASSQMGGGAFF. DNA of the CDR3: TGTGCCAGCAGCCAAATGGGAGGGGGTGCTTTCTTT.

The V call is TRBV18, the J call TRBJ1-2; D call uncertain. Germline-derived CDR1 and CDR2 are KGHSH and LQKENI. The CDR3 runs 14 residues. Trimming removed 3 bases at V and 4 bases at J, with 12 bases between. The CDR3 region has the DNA TGTGCCAGCTCACCGTTAGATACTACCTATGGCTACACCTTC. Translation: CASSPLDTTYGYTF.

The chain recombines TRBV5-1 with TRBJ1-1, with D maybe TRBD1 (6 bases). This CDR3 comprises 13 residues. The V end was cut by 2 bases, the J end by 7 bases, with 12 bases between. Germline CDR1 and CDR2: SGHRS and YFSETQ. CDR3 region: CASSFIGGFEAFF. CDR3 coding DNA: TGCGCCAGCAGCTTCATAGGGGGTTTTGAAGCTTTCTTT.

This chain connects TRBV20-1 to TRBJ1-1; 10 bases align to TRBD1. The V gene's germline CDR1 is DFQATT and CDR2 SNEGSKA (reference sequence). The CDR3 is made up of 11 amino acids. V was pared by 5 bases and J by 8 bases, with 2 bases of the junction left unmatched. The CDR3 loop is CSAGDRGEAFF. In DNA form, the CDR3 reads TGCAGTGCTGGGGACAGGGGCGAAGCTTTCTTT.

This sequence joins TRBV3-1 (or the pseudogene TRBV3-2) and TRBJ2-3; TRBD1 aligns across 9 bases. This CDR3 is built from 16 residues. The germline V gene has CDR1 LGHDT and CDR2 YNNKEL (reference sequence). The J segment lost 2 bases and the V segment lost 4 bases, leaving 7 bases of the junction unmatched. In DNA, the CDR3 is TGTGCCAGCAGCCCTTACGGGGACAGGGTCACAGATACGCAGTATTTT. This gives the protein CASSPYGDRVTDTQYF.

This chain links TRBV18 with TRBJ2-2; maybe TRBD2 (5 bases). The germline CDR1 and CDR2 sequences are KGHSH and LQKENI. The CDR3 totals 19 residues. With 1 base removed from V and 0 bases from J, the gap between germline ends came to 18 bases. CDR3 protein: CASSPLKTSGFANTGELFF. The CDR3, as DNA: TGTGCCAGCTCACCACTGAAAACTAGTGGCTTCGCGAACACCGGGGAGCTGTTTTTT.

CDR3 DNA sequence: TGCAGTGCTAGTCGGGGAGGGGATCAGCCCCAGCATTTT. As protein: CSASRGGDQPQHF. V usage is TRBV20-1 and J usage is TRBJ1-5, with a possible D match to TRBD1 (5 bases). Germline V gene lookup returns CDR1 DFQATT and CDR2 SNEGSKA (reference sequence). V shed 3 bases and J shed 5 bases, with 11 bases lying between them. This CDR3 spans 13 amino acids.

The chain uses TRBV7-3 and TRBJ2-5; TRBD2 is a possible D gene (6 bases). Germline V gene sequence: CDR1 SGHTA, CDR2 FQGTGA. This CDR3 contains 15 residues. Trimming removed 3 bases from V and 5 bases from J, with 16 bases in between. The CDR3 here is CASSLLGGLGETQYF. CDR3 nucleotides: TGTGCCAGCAGCTTGCTGGGGGGACTTGGGGAGACCCAGTACTTC.

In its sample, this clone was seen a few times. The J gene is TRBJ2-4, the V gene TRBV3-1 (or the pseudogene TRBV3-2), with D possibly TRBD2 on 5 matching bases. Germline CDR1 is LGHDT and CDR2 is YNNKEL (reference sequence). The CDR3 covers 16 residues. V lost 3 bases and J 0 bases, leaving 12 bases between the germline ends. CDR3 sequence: CASSQDGELAKNIQYF. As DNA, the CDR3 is TGTGCCAGCAGCCAGGACGGGGAACTAGCCAAAAACATTCAGTACTTC.

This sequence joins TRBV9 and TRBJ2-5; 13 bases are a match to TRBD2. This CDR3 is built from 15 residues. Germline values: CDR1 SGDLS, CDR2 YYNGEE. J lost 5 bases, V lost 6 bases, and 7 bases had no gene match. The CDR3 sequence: CASTDTGLAGETQYF. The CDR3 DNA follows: TGTGCCAGCACCGACACGGGACTAGCGGGGGAGACCCAGTACTTC.

The CDR3 region has the DNA TGTGCCTGGAGTGCCCCCCTCCGGTCCGGAAACACCATATATTTT. Amino acid sequence: CAWSAPLRSGNTIYF. V usage is TRBV30 and J usage is TRBJ1-3; D is uncertain. Germline V gives CDR1 GTSNPN, CDR2 SVGIG (reference sequence). The CDR3 totals 15 residues. V lost 1 base, J lost 4 bases, and 14 bases lay in between.

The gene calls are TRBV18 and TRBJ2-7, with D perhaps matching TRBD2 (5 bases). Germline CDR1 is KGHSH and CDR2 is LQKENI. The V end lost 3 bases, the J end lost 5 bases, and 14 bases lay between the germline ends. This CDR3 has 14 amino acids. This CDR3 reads CASSPLEGRNEQYF. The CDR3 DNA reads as TGTGCCAGCTCACCCTTGGAAGGGAGAAACGAGCAGTACTTC.

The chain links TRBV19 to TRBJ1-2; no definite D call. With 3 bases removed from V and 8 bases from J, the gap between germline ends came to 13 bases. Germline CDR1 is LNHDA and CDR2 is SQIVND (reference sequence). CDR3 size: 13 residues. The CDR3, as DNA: TGTGCCAGTAGTATCGTTGGAGGTCGGGGCTACACCTTC. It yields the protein CASSIVGGRGYTF.

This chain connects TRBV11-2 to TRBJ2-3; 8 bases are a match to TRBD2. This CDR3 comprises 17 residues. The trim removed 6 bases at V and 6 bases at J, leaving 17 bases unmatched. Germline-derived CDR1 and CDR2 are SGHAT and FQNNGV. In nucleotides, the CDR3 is TGTGCCAGCAGTTTGGGACCCCCGGGCGGGGGGTCGGATACGCAGTATTTT. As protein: CASSLGPPGGGSDTQYF.